A selection of T cell receptor beta chains follows, all from one sample in a study of blood T cell repertoires in COVID-19. Profiled with immunoSEQ multiplex PCR; TCRdb holds only in-frame clones, not every one. Of roughly 99,000 clones in the sample, around 88% were seen once. The source material was peripheral blood. All receptors derive from a man aged 45-65 years with active or convalescent COVID-19. The CDR3 runs from the conserved cysteine through the conserved F or W. The order of the fields is CDR3 DNA, CDR3 protein, clone size, D gene, J gene, V gene. The D gene is left open where the match is weak. Some rows have no size entry. The others give once, few or many, or a class for an expanded clone.

DNA: TGTGCCAGCAACTCCTTTGCGGGAGCTACCTACGAGCAGTACTTC
CDR3: CASNSFAGATYEQYF
size: -
D: TRBD2
J: TRBJ2-7
V: TRBV6-6

DNA: TGTGCCAGCAGCTTAGAAGCCCCCTACGAGCAGTACTTC
CDR3: CASSLEAPYEQYF
size: few
D: -
J: TRBJ2-7
V: TRBV7-8

DNA: TGTGCCAGCAGCTCTGGACAGGGAACTAGGAACACTGAAGCTTTCTTT
CDR3: CASSSGQGTRNTEAFF
size: -
D: TRBD1
J: TRBJ1-1
V: TRBV5-4

DNA: TGTGCCAGCTCACCCGGGACAGACTACAATGAGCAGTTCTTC
CDR3: CASSPGTDYNEQFF
size: -
D: TRBD1
J: TRBJ2-1
V: TRBV18

DNA: TGTGCCACTAGGGGCCAGGGGAACACCGGGGAGCTGTTTTTT
CDR3: CATRGQGNTGELFF
size: -
D: -
J: TRBJ2-2
V: TRBV19

DNA: TGTGCCAGTAGTATGGGGGCTAGCGGGACCCACGAGCAGTACTTC
CDR3: CASSMGASGTHEQYF
size: -
D: TRBD2
J: TRBJ2-7
V: TRBV19

DNA: TGTGCCAGCACCCCGGACACCTCTGGGGCCAACGTCCTGACTTTC
CDR3: CASTPDTSGANVLTF
size: -
D: -
J: TRBJ2-6
V: TRBV6-5

DNA: TGTGCCAGCACGACCGGGACTAGCGGAGCAGATACGCAGTATTTT
CDR3: CASTTGTSGADTQYF
size: once
D: TRBD2
J: TRBJ2-3
V: TRBV2

DNA: TGTGCCAGCAGCCCTCTTCCTTCTGATACGCAGTATTTT
CDR3: CASSPLPSDTQYF
size: -
D: -
J: TRBJ2-3
V: TRBV7-6

DNA: TGTGCCAGCAGCTTAGGAACCTGGGGCGGTTACGAGCAGTACTTC
CDR3: CASSLGTWGGYEQYF
size: -
D: -
J: TRBJ2-7
V: TRBV7-2

DNA: TGTGCCAGCAGCTTGTTACTCGGGAGCACCTCCTACAATGAGCAGTTCTTC
CDR3: CASSLLLGSTSYNEQFF
size: few
D: -
J: TRBJ2-1
V: TRBV5-8

DNA: TGTGCTAGTGGTTTGGCGGGACAGGGGGAGTCACCCCTCCACTTT
CDR3: CASGLAGQGESPLHF
size: -
D: TRBD1
J: TRBJ1-6
V: TRBV12-5

DNA: TGTGCCAGCAGCTTGGGATACAGGGAGCAGTACTTC
CDR3: CASSLGYREQYF
size: few
D: -
J: TRBJ2-7
V: TRBV7-9

DNA: TGTGCCAGCAGCCCCACAGGAAATGAGCAGTTCTTC
CDR3: CASSPTGNEQFF
size: -
D: -
J: TRBJ2-1
V: TRBV13

DNA: TGTGCCATCAGTGAAGGGCCTAGCGGGAGTCCAGATACGCAGTATTTT
CDR3: CAISEGPSGSPDTQYF
size: -
D: TRBD2
J: TRBJ2-3
V: TRBV10-3

DNA: TGTGCCAGCAGTTCCTACAAAGAGACAGGTCACAATCAGCCCCAGCATTTT
CDR3: CASSSYKETGHNQPQHF
size: few
D: -
J: TRBJ1-5
V: TRBV27